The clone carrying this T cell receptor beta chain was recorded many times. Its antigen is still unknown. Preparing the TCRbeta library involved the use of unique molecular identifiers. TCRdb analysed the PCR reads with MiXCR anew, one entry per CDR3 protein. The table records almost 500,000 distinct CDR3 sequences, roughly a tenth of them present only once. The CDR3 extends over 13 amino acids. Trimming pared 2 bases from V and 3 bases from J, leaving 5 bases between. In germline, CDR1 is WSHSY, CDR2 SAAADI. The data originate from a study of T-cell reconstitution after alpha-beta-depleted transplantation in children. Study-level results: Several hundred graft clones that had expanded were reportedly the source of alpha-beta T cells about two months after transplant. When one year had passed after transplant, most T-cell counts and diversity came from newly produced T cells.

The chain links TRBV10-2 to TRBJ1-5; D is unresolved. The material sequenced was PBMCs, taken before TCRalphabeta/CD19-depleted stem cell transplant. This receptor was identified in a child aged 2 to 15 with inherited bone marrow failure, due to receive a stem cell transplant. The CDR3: CASSEDINQPQHF. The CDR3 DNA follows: TGCGCCAGCAGTGAGGACATCAATCAGCCCCAGCATTTT.